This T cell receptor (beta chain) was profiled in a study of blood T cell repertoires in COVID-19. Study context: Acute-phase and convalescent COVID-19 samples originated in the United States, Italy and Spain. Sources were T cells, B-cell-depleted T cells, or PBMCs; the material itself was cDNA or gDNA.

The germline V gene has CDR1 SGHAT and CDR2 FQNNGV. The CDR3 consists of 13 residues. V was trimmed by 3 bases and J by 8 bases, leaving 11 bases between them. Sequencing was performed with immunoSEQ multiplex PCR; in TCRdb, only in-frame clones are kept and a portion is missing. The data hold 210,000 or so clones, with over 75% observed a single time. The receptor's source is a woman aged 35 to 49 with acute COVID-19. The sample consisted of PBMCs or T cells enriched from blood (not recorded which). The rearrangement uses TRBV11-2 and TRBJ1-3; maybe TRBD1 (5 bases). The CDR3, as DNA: TGTGCCAGCAGCTTCCTCTGGGGGGACACCATATATTTT. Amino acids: CASSFLWGDTIYF. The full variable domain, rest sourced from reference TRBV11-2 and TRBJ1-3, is EAGVAQSPRYKIIEKRQSVAFWCNPISGHATLYWYQQILGQGPKLLIQFQNNGVVDDSQLPKDRFSAERLKGVDSTLKIQPAKLEDSAVYLCASSFLWGDTIYFGEGSWLTVV.